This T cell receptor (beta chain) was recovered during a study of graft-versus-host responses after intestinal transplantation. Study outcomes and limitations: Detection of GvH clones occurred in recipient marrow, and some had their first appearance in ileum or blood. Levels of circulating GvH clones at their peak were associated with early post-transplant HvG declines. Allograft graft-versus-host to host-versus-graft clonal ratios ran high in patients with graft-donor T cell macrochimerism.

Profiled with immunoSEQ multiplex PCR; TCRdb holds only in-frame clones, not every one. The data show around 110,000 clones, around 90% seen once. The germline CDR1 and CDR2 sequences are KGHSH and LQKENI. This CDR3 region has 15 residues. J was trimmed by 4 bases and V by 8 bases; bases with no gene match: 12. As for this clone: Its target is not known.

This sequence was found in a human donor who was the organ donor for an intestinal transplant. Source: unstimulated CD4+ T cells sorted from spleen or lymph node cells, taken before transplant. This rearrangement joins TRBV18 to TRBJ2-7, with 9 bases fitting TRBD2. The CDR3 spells CASKPGTSPSYEQYF. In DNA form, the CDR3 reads TGTGCCAGCAAACCCGGGACTAGCCCATCATACGAGCAGTACTTC.